The source of this TCR beta chain is a study of control samples from healthy donors and cancer patients. The CDR3 sequence is 15 residues long. The J segment lost 0 bases and the V segment lost 8 bases, leaving 11 bases of the junction unmatched. Germline CDR1 and CDR2: GTSNPN and SVGIG (reference sequence). Sequenced by immunoSEQ multiplex PCR; TCRdb stores in-frame clones only, minus some. The sample lists more than 75,000 clones, roughly 89% occurring once. The sample taken for sequencing was PBMCs. This receptor was obtained from a woman aged 60 to 75 with head and neck cancer. The chain carries TRBV30 and TRBJ1-2; 8 nucleotides match TRBD1. The CDR3 DNA reads as TGTGCCAGGGACAGGCTTACCTCAACTAACTATGGCTACACCTTC. Protein product: CARDRLTSTNYGYTF.